This T cell receptor beta chain was captured by sequencing in a study of T cells in Graves' hyperthyroidism and ophthalmopathy. At the level of the study: Peripheral blood was obtained at initial diagnosis, preceding any treatment. Points from the study as a whole: Ophthalmopathy was identified by the model a median about six months ahead of onset.

Regions amplified from RNA transcripts were the TCR beta CDR3 regions. The study used the HTBI primer set for a first-round RT-PCR of the TCR CDR3. TCRdb itself ran the multiplex PCR reads through MiXCR, one entry per CDR3 protein. This table holds fewer than 800,000 distinct CDR3 sequences, around 15% found once. Graves' hyperthyroidism was deemed stable given no ophthalmopathy progression within 18 months. The PBMCs were sourced from fresh peripheral blood (more than 9 ml). CDR3 size: 14 residues. V was pared by 4 bases and J by 2 bases, with 15 bases between. Germline CDR1 reads GTSNPN; CDR2 reads SVGIG (reference sequence). This clonotype was observed many times. The antigen is unknown.

The chain employs TRBV30 and TRBJ2-7; D call uncertain. Material for sequencing was blood. This sequence originates from a man in his late teens or twenties with Graves' hyperthyroidism. Here the CDR3 reads CAWKAIGSTYEQYF. The CDR3 DNA sequence: TGTGCCTGGAAGGCGATAGGCTCTACCTACGAGCAGTACTTC.